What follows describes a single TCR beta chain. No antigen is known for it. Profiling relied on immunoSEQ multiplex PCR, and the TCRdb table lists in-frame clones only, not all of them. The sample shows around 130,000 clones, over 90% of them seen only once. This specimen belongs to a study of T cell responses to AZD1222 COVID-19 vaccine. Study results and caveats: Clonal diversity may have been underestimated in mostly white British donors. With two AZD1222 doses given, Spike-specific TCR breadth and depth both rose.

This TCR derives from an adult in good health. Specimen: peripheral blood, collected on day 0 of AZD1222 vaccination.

CDR3 in amino acids: CARSVRGRVAYTGELFF. The CDR3 DNA sequence: TGTGCCAGAAGCGTTAGAGGCAGGGTGGCTTACACCGGGGAGCTGTTTTTT. The J gene is TRBJ2-2, the V gene TRBV5-3, with D perhaps matching TRBD1 (5 bases). Being an ORF, TRBV5-3 has a function that is uncertain. The CDR3 covers 17 residues. Deletions cut 4 bases from V and 3 bases from J, with 19 bases between.